A single sample gave rise to the 11 T cell receptor beta chains below, sequenced in a study of cytomegalovirus exposure and HLA in healthy donors. Profiled with immunoSEQ multiplex PCR; TCRdb holds only in-frame clones, not every one. The table has approximately 220,000 clones, approximately 88% seen once. The specimen sequenced was PBMCs. The source of these receptors is a woman aged 25 to 39 in good health and CMV-seropositive.

The V call is TRBV2, the J call TRBJ2-1; maybe TRBD2 (6 bases). Germline assignment: CDR1 SNHLY and CDR2 FYNNEI. The V end lost 6 bases, the J end lost 0 bases, and 21 bases lay between the germline ends. The length of the CDR3 is 18 residues. CDR3 in DNA: TGTGCCAGCAGGGGAAGACCCGCGGGACGGAGCTCCTACAATGAGCAGTTCTTC. This gives the protein CASRGRPAGRSSYNEQFF.

The chain combines TRBV9 with TRBJ2-1; D remains unclear. This CDR3 has 12 residues. V lost 4 bases, J lost 5 bases, and 7 bases lay in between. Germline V gene data show CDR1 as SGDLS and CDR2 as YYNGEE. Here the CDR3 DNA reads TGTGCCAGCAGCCCCTTAGACAATGAGCAGTTCTTC. The encoded protein is CASSPLDNEQFF.

The chain combines TRBV2 with TRBJ1-2; D remains unclear. This CDR3 comprises 15 residues. The V gene lost 6 bases and the J gene lost 8 bases, with 22 bases spanning the gap. Germline loops: CDR1 SNHLY, CDR2 FYNNEI. In DNA, the CDR3 is TGTGCCAGCAGCCCCCGACTAGTAGGACTCGAGGGCTACACCTTC. Encoded protein: CASSPRLVGLEGYTF.

In regard to this clone: Other DNA sequences of this sample code for an identical CDR3. The chain uses TRBV6-6 and TRBJ2-3; 9 bases are a match to TRBD2. CDR1 is MNHNY and CDR2 is SVGAGI in the germline V gene (reference sequence). V trimming: 0 bases; J trimming: 1 base; junction bases outside the gene matches: 2. This CDR3 contains 16 residues. CDR3 coding DNA: TGTGCCAGCAGTTACTCAATAGCGGGAGGCACAGATACGCAGTATTTT. Amino acid sequence: CASSYSIAGGTDTQYF.

The chain employs TRBV11-2 and TRBJ2-1, with D possibly being TRBD2 (6 bases). With 3 bases removed from V and 5 bases from J, the gap between germline ends came to 14 bases. Germline CDR1 is SGHAT and CDR2 is FQNNGV. This CDR3 spans 15 amino acids. This chain's CDR3 is CASSFLFGGNNEQFF. The CDR3 nucleotides read TGTGCCAGCAGCTTCCTTTTTGGCGGGAACAATGAGCAGTTCTTC.

The V gene is TRBV29-1, the J gene TRBJ2-7, with 7 bases identical to TRBD2. Looked up from germline, CDR1 is SQVTM and CDR2 is ANQGSEA. The CDR3 runs to 11 residues. The V segment lost 4 bases and the J segment 5 bases; nucleotides outside the gene matches: 2. The CDR3 spells CSVVGRDEQYF. As DNA, the CDR3 is TGCAGCGTTGTGGGGAGGGACGAGCAGTACTTC.

The gene calls are TRBV29-1 and TRBJ1-2, with 8 nucleotides matching TRBD1. Trimming at V came to 6 bases and at J to 2 bases, leaving 8 bases not matched to a gene. The CDR3 loop spans 14 amino acids. Germline loops: CDR1 SQVTM, CDR2 ANQGSEA. The CDR3 region is CSVASTGANYGYTF. CDR3 bases: TGCAGCGTAGCCTCGACAGGGGCCAACTATGGCTACACCTTC.

This clone showed up just once. The rearrangement links TRBV15 to TRBJ1-1; perhaps TRBD1 as D (6 bases). The CDR3 totals 17 residues. The germline CDR1 and CDR2 sequences are LNHNV and YYDKDF (reference sequence). V was cut by 1 base and J by 0 bases, with 15 bases left in between. The CDR3 region is CATSRGTGMYMNTEAFF. The DNA for the CDR3 is TGTGCCACCAGCAGAGGTACAGGGATGTATATGAACACTGAAGCTTTCTTT.

The chain joins TRBV6-1 to TRBJ2-5; weak D call: TRBD2 (5 bases). The CDR3 totals 13 residues. The V end was cut by 2 bases, the J end by 7 bases, with 11 bases between. Per germline, CDR1 MNHNS and CDR2 SASEGT. The CDR3 spells CASSEKVEATQYF. CDR3 coding DNA: TGTGCCAGCAGTGAAAAGGTGGAGGCGACCCAGTACTTC.

The chain combines TRBV25-1 with TRBJ2-2, with TRBD1 matching 11 bases. The CDR3 covers 16 residues. V was clipped by 3 bases and J by 5 bases; unmatched bases: 5. Germline CDR1 reads MGHDK; CDR2 reads SYGVNS. The CDR3 is CASSDLGTGGTGELFF. The CDR3 DNA reads as TGTGCCAGCAGTGATCTTGGGACAGGGGGGACCGGGGAGCTGTTTTTT.

The rearrangement joins TRBV13 to TRBJ2-7; TRBD1 matches 9 bases. In germline, CDR1 is PRHDT, CDR2 FYEKMQ (reference sequence). The trim removed 4 bases at V and 6 bases at J, leaving 10 bases unmatched. The CDR3 consists of 15 residues. In DNA form, the CDR3 reads TGTGCCAGCAGCTCCTCCGGGACAGGGTTAGGCGAGCAGTACTTC. Translated, it gives CASSSSGTGLGEQYF.